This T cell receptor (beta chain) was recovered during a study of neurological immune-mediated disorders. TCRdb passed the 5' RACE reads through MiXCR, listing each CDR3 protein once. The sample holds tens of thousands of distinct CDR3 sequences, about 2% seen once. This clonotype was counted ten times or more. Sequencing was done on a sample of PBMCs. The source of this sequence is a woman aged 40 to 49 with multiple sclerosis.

CDR3 sequence (DNA): TGCGCCAGCAGCTTGCCGAGCTGGGCAGATACGCAGTATTTT. It codes for CASSLPSWADTQYF. The chain has TRBV5-1 and TRBJ2-3, with no clear D. The CDR3 sequence is 14 residues long. CDR1 is SGHRS and CDR2 is YFSETQ in the germline V gene. V was clipped by 1 base and J by 4 bases, with 10 bases between them.